This T cell receptor (beta chain) was obtained from a study of control samples from healthy donors and cancer patients. TCRdb keeps only in-frame clones here, not all; method: immunoSEQ multiplex PCR. The data show about 120,000 clones, about 91% seen once. V shed 3 bases, J shed 6 bases, and the junction held 5 bases outside the gene matches. This CDR3 is 13 amino acids long. The germline V gene has CDR1 MNHEY and CDR2 SVGEGT. The sample comprised blood. The chain recombines TRBV6-2 or TRBV6-3 with TRBJ2-7; 7 bases are a match to TRBD1. The TCR sequence derives from a man in his forties in good health. The CDR3 loop reads CASSYTGVGEQYF. CDR3 sequence (DNA): TGTGCCAGCAGTTATACAGGGGTAGGCGAGCAGTACTTC.